Below, one T cell receptor (beta chain) is given with its context. Its specificity is not known. The source of the sample is a study of shared clonotypes between healthy human individuals. Notes on the study in general: Larger estimated richness was generally seen in naive subsets than in memory subsets. The rarefaction results pointed to incomplete sorted-subset sequencing despite large depth.

From germline, CDR1 is SGHRS and CDR2 YFSETQ. The CDR3 is 15 amino acids. J gave up 3 bases and V 3 bases, and 5 bases lay outside the gene matches. Each subset's genomic DNA was split evenly across several immunoSEQ plates. Using immunoSEQ multiplex PCR, the repertoire was profiled, and TCRdb retains in-frame clones only, with some absent. This sample has hundreds of thousands of clones; 74% occur once, and the top ten carry roughly 1.7%. This sequence was found in a woman in her thirties in good health. Sequenced input: memory CD4+ T cells sorted from blood. Subset given: CD45RA-negative fraction. The J gene is TRBJ2-7, the V gene TRBV5-1; the match to TRBD2 covers 11 bases. In DNA form, the CDR3 reads TGCGCCAGCAGCTCCGGGACTAGCGGAAACTACGAGCAGTACTTC. This gives the protein CASSSGTSGNYEQYF.